The clone carrying this T cell receptor beta chain was recorded many times. Its antigen is currently unknown. This sample stems from a study of Graves' ophthalmopathy and Graves' hyperthyroidism. Across the whole study: No progression to ophthalmopathy over 18 months defined stable hyperthyroidism. General study points: A 13-signature model separated ophthalmopathy from stable hyperthyroidism, roughly 85% sensitivity, around 81% specificity. In blood, most expanded thyroid clonotypes above 0.001 frequency were also detected.

The CDR3 extends over 13 amino acids. V shed 2 bases and J shed 2 bases, with 7 bases lying between them. The germline CDR1 and CDR2 sequences are SGHDT and YYEEEE. Amplified material comprised TCR beta CDR3 regions derived from RNA transcripts. First-round RT-PCR used HTBI primers; second-round multiplex PCR followed. TCRdb passed the multiplex PCR reads through MiXCR, listing each CDR3 protein once. In the table there are roughly 1.1 million distinct CDR3 sequences, about two fifths of which are singletons. The study excluded patients with other autoimmune diseases, uncontrolled infections, pregnancy or lactation.

The clonotype originates from an adult man with Graves' hyperthyroidism. Input material: peripheral blood or thyroid tissue (not recorded which). The chain carries TRBV5-6 and TRBJ2-5; no firm D call. The CDR3 region is CASSFWAQETQYF. DNA of the CDR3: TGTGCCAGCAGCTTCTGGGCACAAGAGACCCAGTACTTC.